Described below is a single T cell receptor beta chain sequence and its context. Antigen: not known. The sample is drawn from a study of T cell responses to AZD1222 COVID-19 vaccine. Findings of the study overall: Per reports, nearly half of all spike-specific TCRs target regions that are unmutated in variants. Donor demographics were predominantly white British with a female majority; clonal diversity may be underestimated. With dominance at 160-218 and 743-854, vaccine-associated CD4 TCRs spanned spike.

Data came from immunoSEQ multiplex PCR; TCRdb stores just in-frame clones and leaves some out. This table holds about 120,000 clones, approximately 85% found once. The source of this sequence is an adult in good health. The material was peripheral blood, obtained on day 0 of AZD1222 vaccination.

Here the CDR3 DNA reads TGTGCCAGCAGTGCGAGTATCCCGAGGGGCTACACCTTC. Amino acid sequence: CASSASIPRGYTF. The genes are TRBV28 and TRBJ1-2; D is uncertain. The CDR3 totals 13 residues. Germline V gene sequence: CDR1 MDHEN, CDR2 SYDVKM. Deletions cut 5 bases from V and 8 bases from J, with 15 bases between.